The source of this TCR beta chain is a study of beta chain features in type 1 diabetes. This clone has a handful of counts. The isolated RNA, all of it, was reverse transcribed, so expressed TCRB transcripts were what got sequenced. The data were produced by immunoSEQ multiplex PCR, yet TCRdb's version contains in-frame clones alone and is incomplete. The sample contains about 140,000 clones, 6.9% of which appear only once. Sorting with CD45RO/CCR7/CD25/CD127/CD95/CD27 yielded naive, central memory, regulatory and stem-like memory CD4+ cells. The purity of all sorted populations exceeded 95%. This CDR3 is 11 amino acids long. Trimming removed 6 bases from V and 14 bases from J, with 15 bases in between. The germline CDR1 and CDR2 sequences are MDHEN and SYDVKM.

The sequence came from a woman in her 30s in good health. This sequence joins TRBV28 and TRBJ2-3; D gene uncertain. The source material was central memory CD4+ T cells from blood. The CDR3 coding sequence is TGTGCCAGCAGCGTCTCGGTCAAACCGTATTTT. Protein: CASSVSVKPYF.